These T cell receptor beta chains were read from a single sample in a study of CD8 T cells in ankylosing spondylitis. A single record per CDR3 protein comes from TCRdb applying MiXCR to the 5' RACE reads. The table records about 540,000 distinct CDR3 sequences, about 13% of them present only once. The sequenced sample consisted of blood, either unsorted or a sorted T cell fraction (not recorded which). These receptors were taken from a male donor with ankylosing spondylitis. CDR3s include the opening cysteine and the closing phenylalanine or tryptophan. A D gene is named only where the DNA matches it firmly. A row's size may be missing; if present it is once, few, many or a size class.

many TRBJ2-2 - TRBV29-1 CSVDSGANTGELFF TGCAGCGTTGACTCAGGGGCCAACACCGGGGAGCTGTTTTTT
few TRBJ2-1 - TRBV9 CASDSSYNEQFF TGTGCCAGCGACAGCTCCTACAATGAGCAGTTCTTC
- TRBJ1-5 - TRBV2 CASTAGAGLKQPQHF TGTGCCAGCACTGCGGGGGCAGGGCTGAAACAGCCCCAGCATTTT
many TRBJ2-5 - TRBV15 CATSRAQETQYF TGTGCCACCAGCAGAGCACAAGAGACCCAGTACTTC
- TRBJ2-1 TRBD2 TRBV5-1 CASSSGLAAHNEQFF TGCGCCAGCAGCTCGGGACTAGCTGCTCACAATGAGCAGTTCTTC
- TRBJ2-1 TRBD1 TRBV10-2 CASSGTGPRNEQFF TGCGCCAGCAGCGGGACAGGTCCCCGCAATGAGCAGTTCTTC
few TRBJ1-4 - TRBV20-1 CSARDPQDGYEKLFF TGCAGTGCTAGAGATCCCCAGGACGGGTATGAAAAACTGTTTTTT
- TRBJ1-1 TRBD1 TRBV10-3 CAISEQGYTEAFF TGTGCCATCAGTGAACAGGGGTACACTGAAGCTTTCTTT
few TRBJ2-2 TRBD2 TRBV7-6 CASRTPRGGPNTGELFF TGTGCCAGCAGGACTCCGCGGGGGGGACCGAACACCGGGGAGCTGTTTTTT
- TRBJ2-7 - TRBV27 CASSLSGVWGAIYEQYF TGTGCCAGCAGTTTATCGGGGGTATGGGGGGCGATCTACGAGCAGTACTTC
many TRBJ2-3 TRBD2 TRBV12-3/TRBV12-4 CASSSGSGGADTQYF TGTGCCAGCAGTAGCGGGAGTGGGGGTGCAGATACGCAGTATTTT
- TRBJ2-3 - TRBV7-8 CASSLVPVSTDTQYF TGTGCCAGCAGCTTAGTGCCAGTATCAACAGATACGCAGTATTTT
few TRBJ1-2 - TRBV6-1 CASSVDSHPYYGYTF TGTGCCAGCAGTGTGGACAGTCATCCCTACTATGGCTACACCTTC
many TRBJ2-3 - TRBV7-2 CASAGPSTDTQYF TGTGCCAGCGCGGGGCCCAGCACAGATACGCAGTATTTT
many TRBJ2-1 TRBD2 TRBV20-1 CSAKGQGTDRDYAYNEQFF TGCAGTGCGAAGGGTCAGGGAACGGACCGGGACTATGCCTACAATGAGCAGTTCTTC
few TRBJ1-3 - TRBV11-2 CASSHGTRGLSGNTIYF TGTGCCAGCAGCCACGGCACCAGGGGATTGTCTGGAAACACCATATATTTT
few TRBJ1-2 - TRBV3-1 CASSQGSVGNYGYTF TGTGCCAGCAGCCAAGGTAGCGTAGGAAACTATGGCTACACCTTC
few TRBJ2-1 TRBD1 TRBV20-1 CSAFVRGTGAYNEQFF TGCAGTGCTTTTGTCCGTGGGACAGGGGCCTACAATGAGCAGTTCTTC
- TRBJ1-5 TRBD1 TRBV4-2 CASSQGQGMSNQPQHF TGTGCCAGCAGCCAAGGACAGGGGATGAGCAATCAGCCCCAGCATTTT
many TRBJ2-5 - TRBV3-1 CASTPGETQYF TGTGCCAGCACCCCAGGGGAGACCCAGTACTTC
few TRBJ2-2 - TRBV6-2/TRBV6-3 CASSYWRAPDTGELFF TGTGCCAGCAGTTACTGGAGGGCGCCGGACACCGGGGAGCTGTTTTTT
- TRBJ2-1 - TRBV6-4 CASTGGDGNEQFF TGTGCCAGCACGGGGGGCGACGGGAATGAGCAGTTCTTC
few TRBJ1-4 TRBD1 TRBV12-3/TRBV12-4 CASRPTGVREKLFF TGTGCCAGCAGGCCGACAGGGGTTCGGGAAAAACTGTTTTTT
few TRBJ2-3 - TRBV29-1 CSVEVNRVLTDTQYF TGCAGCGTTGAAGTCAACAGAGTTCTCACAGATACGCAGTATTTT
few TRBJ2-2 TRBD1 TRBV7-9 CASTDYWDRTGELFF TGTGCCAGCACCGACTACTGGGACAGAACCGGGGAGCTGTTTTTT
few TRBJ1-3 TRBD1 TRBV20-1 CSASRDRGQTSSGNTIYF TGCAGTGCTAGTAGGGACAGGGGGCAGACTAGCTCTGGAAACACCATATATTTT
- TRBJ1-1 - TRBV29-1 CSVVAGTTNTEAFF TGCAGCGTTGTGGCCGGGACAACGAACACTGAAGCTTTCTTT
many TRBJ1-3 - TRBV29-1 CSVGGSSGNTIYF TGCAGCGTTGGAGGGAGCTCTGGAAACACCATATATTTT
many TRBJ2-7 - TRBV12-3/TRBV12-4 CASSPGQTYEQYF TGTGCCAGCAGTCCAGGACAGACCTACGAGCAGTACTTC
many TRBJ1-6 TRBD1 TRBV29-1 CSVSRDREGSPLHF TGCAGCGTTTCCCGGGACAGGGAAGGTTCACCCCTCCACTTT
few TRBJ1-2 - TRBV20-1 CSAKQPGKDYGYTF TGCAGTGCTAAACAGCCCGGGAAGGACTATGGCTACACCTTC
- TRBJ2-3 - TRBV7-2 CASSLEGGRGDTQYF TGTGCCAGCAGCTTAGAGGGTGGAAGAGGGGATACGCAGTATTTT
- TRBJ2-1 - TRBV7-2 CASSFGGPGSDEQFF TGTGCCAGCAGCTTCGGCGGACCTGGGAGCGATGAGCAGTTCTTC
few TRBJ2-3 TRBD2 TRBV20-1 CSAIDELAGAVDTQYF TGCAGTGCTATCGACGAGCTAGCGGGAGCTGTAGATACGCAGTATTTT
- TRBJ1-1 - TRBV5-6 CASSSLQGGEAFF TGTGCCAGCAGCTCCCTACAGGGCGGTGAAGCTTTCTTT
few TRBJ2-3 TRBD2 TRBV7-9 CASSLERDYGDTQYF TGTGCCAGCAGCTTAGAGCGGGATTACGGAGATACGCAGTATTTT
many TRBJ2-1 TRBD2 TRBV11-2 CASSFLAGSYNEQFF TGTGCCAGCAGCTTCTTAGCGGGATCGTACAATGAGCAGTTCTTC
many TRBJ1-1 - TRBV3-1 CASGNRGEYAFF TGTGCCAGCGGTAATCGGGGGGAGTATGCTTTCTTT
- TRBJ2-7 - TRBV11-2 CASSSRDFSYEQYF TGTGCCAGCAGCTCCCGGGACTTCTCCTACGAGCAGTACTTC
few TRBJ2-1 - TRBV10-1 CASKGNAVHEQFF TGCGCCAGCAAGGGTAATGCCGTTCATGAGCAGTTCTTC
- TRBJ1-4 - TRBV11-2 CASSAPNGQRREKLFF TGTGCCAGCAGCGCCCCTAACGGACAGAGACGAGAAAAACTGTTTTTT
many TRBJ2-1 TRBD2 TRBV3-1 CASRSGGDEQFF TGTGCCTCCCGAAGCGGGGGCGATGAGCAGTTCTTC
many TRBJ2-1 - TRBV12-3/TRBV12-4 CASSGRIYNEQFF TGTGCCAGCAGTGGACGGATATACAATGAGCAGTTCTTC
few TRBJ1-1 - TRBV5-1 CASSSTPTGAPYAGTEAFF TGCGCCAGCAGCTCGACCCCGACCGGGGCCCCCTATGCGGGCACTGAAGCTTTCTTT
- TRBJ2-7 TRBD2 TRBV20-1 CSAWTSGGYEQYF TGCAGTGCCTGGACTAGCGGGGGCTACGAGCAGTACTTC
- TRBJ2-1 TRBD2 TRBV5-4 CATKAGGLIEQFF TGTGCCACTAAAGCGGGAGGGCTTATTGAGCAGTTCTTC
few TRBJ1-6 - TRBV7-9 CASSLKGIIGSPLHF TGTGCCAGCAGCTTAAAGGGAATAATCGGCTCACCCCTCCACTTT
few TRBJ1-3 TRBD1 TRBV12-3/TRBV12-4 CASSGTGPTGNTIYF TGTGCCAGCAGCGGGACAGGACCCACTGGAAACACCATATATTTT
- TRBJ2-5 - TRBV5-8 CASSPTGDSGETQYF TGTGCCAGCAGCCCAACAGGGGACTCCGGAGAGACCCAGTACTTC
- TRBJ2-7 - TRBV20-1 CSARDLGLRYEQYF TGCAGTGCTAGAGATTTAGGCCTGCGCTACGAGCAGTACTTC
few TRBJ2-4 - TRBV9 CASSAKQGFPNIQYF TGTGCCAGCAGCGCGAAACAGGGTTTTCCAAACATTCAGTACTTC
many TRBJ1-5 TRBD1 TRBV29-1 CSVATGSGQPQHF TGCAGCGTTGCGACAGGGTCGGGCCAGCCCCAGCATTTT
- TRBJ2-1 - TRBV9 CASSVGSLNEQFF TGTGCCAGCAGCGTAGGTTCCCTCAATGAGCAGTTCTTC
- TRBJ1-1 - TRBV30 CAWSVLYNTEAFF TGTGCCTGGAGTGTACTCTATAACACTGAAGCTTTCTTT
few TRBJ1-2 - TRBV20-1 CSASNRADYGYTF TGCAGTGCTAGTAACAGGGCCGACTATGGCTACACCTTC
- TRBJ2-1 TRBD2 TRBV6-1 CASSRSGRDYNEQFF TGTGCCAGCAGTCGTAGCGGGAGGGACTACAATGAGCAGTTCTTC
few TRBJ2-1 - TRBV3-1 CASSQEISFEQFF TGTGCCAGCAGCCAAGAAATTAGCTTCGAGCAGTTCTTC